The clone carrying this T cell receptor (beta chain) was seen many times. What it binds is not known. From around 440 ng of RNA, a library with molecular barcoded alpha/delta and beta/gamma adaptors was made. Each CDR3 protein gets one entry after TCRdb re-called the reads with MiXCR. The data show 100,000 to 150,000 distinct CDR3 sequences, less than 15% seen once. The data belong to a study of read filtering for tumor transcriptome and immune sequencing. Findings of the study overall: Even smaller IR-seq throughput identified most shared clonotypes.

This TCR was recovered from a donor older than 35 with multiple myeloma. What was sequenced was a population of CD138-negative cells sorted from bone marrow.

The CDR3 spells CASSSNREQYF. The CDR3 DNA sequence: TGTGCCAGCAGCTCAAACCGCGAGCAGTACTTC. The rearrangement joins TRBV11-2 to TRBJ2-7; D remains unclear. CDR3 length: 11 amino acids. Looked up from germline, CDR1 is SGHAT and CDR2 is FQNNGV. V lost 4 bases to trimming and J lost 6 bases, with 7 bases between them.